This T cell receptor (beta chain) was documented in a study of blood T cell repertoires in COVID-19. This clone was observed a few times. Profiled with immunoSEQ multiplex PCR; TCRdb holds only in-frame clones, not every one. The sample includes approximately 45,000 clones, around 82% of them seen just once. The germline V and J ends were trimmed by 7 bases and 4 bases, with 10 bases remaining between them. CDR1 is MNHEY, CDR2 SVGAGI, per germline. This CDR3 is built from 13 residues. This chain links TRBV6-5 with TRBJ1-4; no firm D call. The sample taken for sequencing was peripheral blood. This receptor was taken from a human donor in a cohort sampled during active COVID-19. The DNA for the CDR3 is TGTGCCAGCATGTCTTCAGTTAATGAAAAACTGTTTTTT. It specifies CASMSSVNEKLFF.